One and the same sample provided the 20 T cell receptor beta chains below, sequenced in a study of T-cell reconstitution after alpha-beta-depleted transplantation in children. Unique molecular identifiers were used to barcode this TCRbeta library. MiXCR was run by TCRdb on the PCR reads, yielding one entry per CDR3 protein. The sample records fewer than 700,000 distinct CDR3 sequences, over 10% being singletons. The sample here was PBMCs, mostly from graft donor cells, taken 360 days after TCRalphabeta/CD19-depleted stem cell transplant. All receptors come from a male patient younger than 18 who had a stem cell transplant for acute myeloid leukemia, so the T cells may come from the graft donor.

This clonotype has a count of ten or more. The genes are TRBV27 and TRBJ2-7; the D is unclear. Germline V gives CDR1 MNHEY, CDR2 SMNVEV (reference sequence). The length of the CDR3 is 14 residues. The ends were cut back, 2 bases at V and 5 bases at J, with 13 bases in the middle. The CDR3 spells CASSLDPTGHEQYF. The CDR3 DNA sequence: TGTGCCAGCAGTTTAGACCCGACCGGCCACGAGCAGTACTTC.

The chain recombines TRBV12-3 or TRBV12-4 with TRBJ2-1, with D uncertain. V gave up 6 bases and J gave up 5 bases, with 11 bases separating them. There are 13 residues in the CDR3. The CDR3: CASRMIANNEQFF. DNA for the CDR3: TGTGCCAGCAGGATGATAGCCAACAATGAGCAGTTCTTC.

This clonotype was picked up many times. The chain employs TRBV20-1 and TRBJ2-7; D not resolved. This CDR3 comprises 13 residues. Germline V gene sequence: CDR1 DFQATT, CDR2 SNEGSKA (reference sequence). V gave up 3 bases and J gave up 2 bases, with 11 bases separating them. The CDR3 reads CSASNYLTYEQYF. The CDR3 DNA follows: TGCAGTGCTAGTAACTACCTTACCTACGAGCAGTACTTC.

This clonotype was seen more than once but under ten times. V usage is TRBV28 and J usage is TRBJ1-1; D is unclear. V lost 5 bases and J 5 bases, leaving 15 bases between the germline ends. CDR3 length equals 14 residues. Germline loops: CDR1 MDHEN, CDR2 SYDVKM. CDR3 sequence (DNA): TGTGCCAGCAGTGCTCTTTTGGCCGGGACTGAAGCTTTCTTT. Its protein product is CASSALLAGTEAFF. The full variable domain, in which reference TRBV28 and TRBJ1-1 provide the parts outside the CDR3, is DVKVTQSSRYLVKRTGEKVFLECVQDMDHENMFWYRQDPGLGLRLIYFSYDVKMKEKGDIPEGYSVSREKKERFSLILESASTNQTSMYLCASSALLAGTEAFFGQGTRLTVV.

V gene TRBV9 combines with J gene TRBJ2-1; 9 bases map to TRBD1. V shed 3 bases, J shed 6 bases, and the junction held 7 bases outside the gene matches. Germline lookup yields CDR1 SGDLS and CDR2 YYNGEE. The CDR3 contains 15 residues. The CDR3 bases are TGTGCCAGCAGCGATGGACAGGGGCCTATCAATGAGCAGTTCTTC. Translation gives CASSDGQGPINEQFF.

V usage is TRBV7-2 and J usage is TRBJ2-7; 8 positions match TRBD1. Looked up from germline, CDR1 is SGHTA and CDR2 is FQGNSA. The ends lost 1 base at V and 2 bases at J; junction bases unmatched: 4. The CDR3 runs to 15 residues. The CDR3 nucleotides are TGTGCCAGCAGCTTAGGCTGGACAGGGACCTACGAGCAGTACTTC. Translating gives CASSLGWTGTYEQYF.

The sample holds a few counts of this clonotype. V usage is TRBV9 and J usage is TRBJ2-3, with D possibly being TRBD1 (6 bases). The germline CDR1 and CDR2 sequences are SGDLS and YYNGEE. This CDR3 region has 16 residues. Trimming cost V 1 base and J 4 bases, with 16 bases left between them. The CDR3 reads CASSVMSAGAPDTQYF. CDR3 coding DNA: TGTGCCAGCAGCGTAATGTCCGCAGGGGCCCCAGATACGCAGTATTTT.

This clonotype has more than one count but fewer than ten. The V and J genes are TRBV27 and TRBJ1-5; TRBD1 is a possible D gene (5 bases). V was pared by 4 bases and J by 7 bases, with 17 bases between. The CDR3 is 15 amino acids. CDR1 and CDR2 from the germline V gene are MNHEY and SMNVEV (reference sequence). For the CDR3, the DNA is TGTGCCAGCAGTTCCCGCCTCCAGGGAACCCAGCCCCAGCATTTT. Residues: CASSSRLQGTQPQHF.

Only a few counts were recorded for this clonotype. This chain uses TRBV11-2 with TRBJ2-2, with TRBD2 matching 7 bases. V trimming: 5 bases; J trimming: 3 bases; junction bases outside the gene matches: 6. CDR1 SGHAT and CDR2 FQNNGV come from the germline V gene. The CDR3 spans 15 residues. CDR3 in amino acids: CASSQTSVYTGELFF. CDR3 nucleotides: TGTGCCAGCAGCCAAACTAGCGTTTACACCGGGGAGCTGTTTTTT.

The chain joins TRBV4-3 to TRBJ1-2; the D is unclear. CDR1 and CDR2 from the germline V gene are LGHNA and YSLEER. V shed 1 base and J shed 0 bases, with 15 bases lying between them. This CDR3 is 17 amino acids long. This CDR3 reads CASSQVASLRPNYGYTF. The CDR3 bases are TGCGCCAGCAGCCAAGTTGCTTCCCTTAGACCTAACTATGGCTACACCTTC.

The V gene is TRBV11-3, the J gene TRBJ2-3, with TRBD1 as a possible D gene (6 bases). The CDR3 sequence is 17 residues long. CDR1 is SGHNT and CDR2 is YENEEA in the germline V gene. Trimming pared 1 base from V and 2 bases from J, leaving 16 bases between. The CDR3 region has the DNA TGTGCCAGCAGCTTAGGGGACATATTCGGTCCCACAGATACGCAGTATTTT. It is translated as CASSLGDIFGPTDTQYF.

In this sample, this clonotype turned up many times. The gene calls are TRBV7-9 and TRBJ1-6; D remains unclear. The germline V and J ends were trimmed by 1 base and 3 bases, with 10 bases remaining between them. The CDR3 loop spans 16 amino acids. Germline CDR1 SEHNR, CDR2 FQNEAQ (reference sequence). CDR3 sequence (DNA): TGTGCCAGCAGCTTAGTCGTCAGTAACTATAATTCACCCCTCCACTTT. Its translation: CASSLVVSNYNSPLHF.

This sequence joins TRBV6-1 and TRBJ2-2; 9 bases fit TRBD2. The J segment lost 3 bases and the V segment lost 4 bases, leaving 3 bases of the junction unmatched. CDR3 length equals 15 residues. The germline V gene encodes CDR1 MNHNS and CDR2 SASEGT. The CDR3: CASSAGTSYTGELFF. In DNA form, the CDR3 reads TGTGCCAGCAGTGCCGGGACTAGCTACACCGGGGAGCTGTTTTTT.

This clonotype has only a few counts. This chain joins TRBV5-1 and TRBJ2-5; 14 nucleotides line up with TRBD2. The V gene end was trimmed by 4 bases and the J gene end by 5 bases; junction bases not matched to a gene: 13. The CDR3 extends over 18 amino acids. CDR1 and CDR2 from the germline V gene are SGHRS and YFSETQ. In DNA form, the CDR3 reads TGCGCCAGCAGCGGGGGACTAGCGGGAGCTTTCCCGACGGAGACCCAGTACTTC. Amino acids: CASSGGLAGAFPTETQYF.

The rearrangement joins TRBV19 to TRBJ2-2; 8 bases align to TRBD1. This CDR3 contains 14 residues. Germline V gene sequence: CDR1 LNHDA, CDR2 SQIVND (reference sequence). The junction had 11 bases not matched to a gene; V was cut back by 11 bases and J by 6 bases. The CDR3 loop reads CAGQGQAGAGELFF. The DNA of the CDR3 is TGTGCCGGGCAGGGACAGGCTGGGGCCGGGGAGCTGTTTTTT. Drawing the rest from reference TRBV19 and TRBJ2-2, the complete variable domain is DGGITQSPKYLFRKEGQNVTLSCEQNLNHDAMYWYRQDPGQGLRLIYYSQIVNDFQKGDIAEGYSVSREKKESFPLTVTSAQKNPTAFYLCAGQGQAGAGELFFGEGSRLTVL.

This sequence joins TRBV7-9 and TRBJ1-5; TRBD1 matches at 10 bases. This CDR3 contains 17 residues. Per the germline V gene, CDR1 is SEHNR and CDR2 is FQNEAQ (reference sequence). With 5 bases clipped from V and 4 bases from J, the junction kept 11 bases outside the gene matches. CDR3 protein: CASSPGTGALGNQPQHF. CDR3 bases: TGTGCCAGCAGCCCCGGGACAGGGGCGTTGGGTAATCAGCCCCAGCATTTT.

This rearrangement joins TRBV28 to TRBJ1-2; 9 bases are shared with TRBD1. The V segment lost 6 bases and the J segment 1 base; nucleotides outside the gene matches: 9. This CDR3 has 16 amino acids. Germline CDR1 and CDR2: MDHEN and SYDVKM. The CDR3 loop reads CASSQFGTGLNYGYTF. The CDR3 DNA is TGTGCCAGCAGCCAGTTCGGGACAGGGCTTAACTATGGCTACACCTTC.

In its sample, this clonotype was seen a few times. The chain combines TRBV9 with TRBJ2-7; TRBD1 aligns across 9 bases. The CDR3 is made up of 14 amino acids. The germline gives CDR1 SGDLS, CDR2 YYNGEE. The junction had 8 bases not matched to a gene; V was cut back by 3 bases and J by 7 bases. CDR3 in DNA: TGTGCCAGCAGCGAACGGGACAGGGATCTAGAGCAGTACTTC. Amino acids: CASSERDRDLEQYF. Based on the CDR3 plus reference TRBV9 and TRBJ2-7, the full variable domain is DSGVTQTPKHLITATGQRVTLRCSPRSGDLSVYWYQQSLDQGLQFLIQYYNGEERAKGNILERFSAQQFPDLHSELNLSSLELGDSALYFCASSERDRDLEQYFGPGTRLTVT.

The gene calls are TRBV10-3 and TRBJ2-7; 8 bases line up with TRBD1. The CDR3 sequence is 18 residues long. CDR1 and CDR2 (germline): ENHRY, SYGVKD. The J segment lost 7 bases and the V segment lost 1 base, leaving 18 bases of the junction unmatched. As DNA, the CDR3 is TGTGCCATCAGTGAGTTCACCTACCGGGACAGGTTATTTTGGGAGCAGTACTTC. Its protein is CAISEFTYRDRLFWEQYF.

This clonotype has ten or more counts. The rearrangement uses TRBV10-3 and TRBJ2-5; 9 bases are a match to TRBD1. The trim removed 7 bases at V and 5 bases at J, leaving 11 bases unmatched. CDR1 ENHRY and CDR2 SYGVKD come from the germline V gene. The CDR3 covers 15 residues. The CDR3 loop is CAINPGQGFYETQYF. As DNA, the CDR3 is TGTGCCATCAATCCGGGACAGGGATTTTACGAGACCCAGTACTTC.